The clone carrying this T cell receptor (beta chain) was observed many times. Antigen: not known. The CDR3 is made up of 16 amino acids. Unmatched junction bases numbered 8, after V lost 6 bases and J lost 0 bases. Looked up from germline, CDR1 is MNHEY and CDR2 is SMNVEV (reference sequence). The data derive from a study of read filtering for tumor transcriptome and immune sequencing. In the study overall: By R-ISS, stages I, II and III held approximately 8, 16 and 7 patients. Transcriptome libraries were built from DNase-treated RNA. Per sample, TCR-region reads ranged about 3.5 to 11 million by IR-seq, roughly 75 to 1,400 by RNA-seq.

Findings of the study overall: In IR-seq, single-read clonotypes were roughly 82% of clonotypes but about 3.5% of reads.

This library used approximately 370 ng RNA and molecular barcoded adaptors spanning alpha/delta and beta/gamma chains. TCRdb ran MiXCR on the reads and lists one entry per CDR3 protein. In the table there are 100,000 to 150,000 distinct CDR3 sequences, 10% to 15% of which are singletons. The clonotype comes from a donor over 35 with multiple myeloma. Sequencing was performed on a population of CD138-negative cells sorted from bone marrow. J is TRBJ2-3 and V is TRBV27; 8 nucleotides align to TRBD2. The CDR3 spells CASSLTSGASTDTQYF. The CDR3 nucleotides read TGTGCCAGCAGCCTAACTAGCGGAGCGAGCACAGATACGCAGTATTTT.